This T cell receptor (beta chain) derives from a study of cytomegalovirus exposure and HLA in healthy donors. CDR3 length: 13 amino acids. Germline CDR1 and CDR2: SNHLY and FYNNEI. The V and J ends lost 7 bases and 5 bases, in that order; junction bases with no gene match: 7. Notes on this clone: Its antigen is still unknown.

Study-level findings and limits: Association of a missense DCLRE1C variant with TCR beta V- and J-gene trimming was reported in a later analysis. Later analysis placed DRB1 highest and HLA-C lowest in TCR association rates, which differed by HLA locus.

Researchers ran the PCR with 60 Vbeta and 13 Jbeta primers. Profiled with immunoSEQ multiplex PCR; TCRdb holds only in-frame clones, not every one. The data show 200,000 to 250,000 clones, with approximately 80% seen just once and under 0.85% held by the top ten. The material sequenced was PBMCs. The chain recombines TRBV2 with TRBJ2-7; TRBD1 agrees at 8 bases. The receptor's source is a boy aged 2 to 9 in good health and CMV-seronegative. The CDR3: CASTAQGVHEQYF. CDR3 bases: TGTGCCAGCACGGCACAGGGGGTACACGAGCAGTACTTC. The entire variable domain, with the rest obtained from reference TRBV2 and TRBJ2-7, is as follows: EPEVTQTPSHQVTQMGQEVILRCVPISNHLYFYWYRQILGQKVEFLVSFYNNEISEKSEIFDDQFSVERPDGSNFTLKIRSTKLEDSAMYFCASTAQGVHEQYFGPGTRLTVT.